The clone carrying this T cell receptor (beta chain) was seen many times. The antigen remains undetermined. Researchers prepared the TCRbeta library using unique molecular identifiers, the study reports. MiXCR, run by TCRdb on the PCR reads, gives a single entry per CDR3 protein. The sample lists hundreds of thousands of distinct CDR3 sequences, about 11% occurring once. These data originate in a study of T-cell reconstitution after alpha-beta-depleted transplantation in children. Whole-study findings and limits: Some patients' high day-60 TCRbeta diversity was traced to surviving recipient T cells and thymic progenitors. Alpha-beta T cells present about two months after transplant were reported to originate from several hundred expanded graft clones. T-cell counts and diversity were attributed mostly to newly produced T cells one year after transplant.

Trimming cost V 2 bases and J 5 bases; bases outside gene matches: 7. Germline lookup yields CDR1 SNHLY and CDR2 FYNNEI. This CDR3 contains 15 residues. Sequencing used PBMCs, obtained before TCRalphabeta/CD19-depleted stem cell transplant. The chain links TRBV2 to TRBJ2-5; 8 nucleotides align to TRBD1. The TCR comes from a child less than two years old with acute myeloid leukemia, due to receive a stem cell transplant. The CDR3 spells CASSEPTGGGETQYF. In DNA, the CDR3 is TGTGCCAGCAGTGAACCCACAGGGGGTGGGGAGACCCAGTACTTC.